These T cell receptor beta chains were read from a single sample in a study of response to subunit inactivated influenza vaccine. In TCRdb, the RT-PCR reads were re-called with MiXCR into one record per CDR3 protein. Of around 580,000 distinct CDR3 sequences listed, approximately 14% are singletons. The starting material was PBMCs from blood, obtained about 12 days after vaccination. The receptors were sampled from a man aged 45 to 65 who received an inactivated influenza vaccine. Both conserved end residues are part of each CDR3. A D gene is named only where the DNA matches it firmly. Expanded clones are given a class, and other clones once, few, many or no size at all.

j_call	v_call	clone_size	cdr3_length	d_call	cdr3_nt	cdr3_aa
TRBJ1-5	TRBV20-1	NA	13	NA	TGCAGTGCTATTGGGACTCGCAATCAGCCCCAGCATTTT	CSAIGTRNQPQHF
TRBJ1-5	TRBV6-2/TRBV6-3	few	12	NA	TGTGCCAGCAACGGGTTGCATCAGCCCCAGCATTTT	CASNGLHQPQHF
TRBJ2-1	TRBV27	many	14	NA	TGTGCCAGCAGTTTAGTAGCGGTTGGCGATGAGCAGTTCTTC	CASSLVAVGDEQFF
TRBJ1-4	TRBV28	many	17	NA	TGTGCCAGCAGCGAATTCGACCGTTCCTCAACTAATGAAAAACTGTTTTTT	CASSEFDRSSTNEKLFF
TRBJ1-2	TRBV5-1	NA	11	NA	TGCGCCAGCAGCGGGGCGTATGGCTACACCTTC	CASSGAYGYTF
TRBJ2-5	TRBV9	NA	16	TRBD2	TGTGCCAGCAGCCTAGCGGGACTAGCAAGCTCAGAGACCCAGTACTTC	CASSLAGLASSETQYF
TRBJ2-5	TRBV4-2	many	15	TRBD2	TGTGCCAGCAGCCGAGGGGCGGGAGGAGAAGAGACCCAGTACTTC	CASSRGAGGEETQYF
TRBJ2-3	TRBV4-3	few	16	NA	TGCGCCAGCAGCCTTACAGTTTATGGTGGCACAGATACGCAGTATTTT	CASSLTVYGGTDTQYF
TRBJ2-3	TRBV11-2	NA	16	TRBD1	TGTGCCAGCAGCTTAGCGACAGGGGGCCGCACAGATACGCAGTATTTT	CASSLATGGRTDTQYF
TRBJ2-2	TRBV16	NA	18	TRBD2	TGTGCCAGCAGCAAAGCGCTTAGGACTAGCGGGAACACCGGGGAGCTGTTTTTT	CASSKALRTSGNTGELFF
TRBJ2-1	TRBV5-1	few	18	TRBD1	TGCGCCAGCAGCTACGCGCGGACATTAGGACAGGGTAAAAATGAGCAGTTCTTC	CASSYARTLGQGKNEQFF
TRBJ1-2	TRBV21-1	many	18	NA	TGTGCCAGCAGCAAACCTACTAACAGGGGGCGACCTAACTATGGCTACACCTTC	CASSKPTNRGRPNYGYTF
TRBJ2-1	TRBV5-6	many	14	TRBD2	TGTGCCAGCAGGCTAGCGGGGGTAAACAATGAGCAGTTCTTC	CASRLAGVNNEQFF
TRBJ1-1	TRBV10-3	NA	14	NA	TGTGCCATCAGGGTACAGGGCGGGAGGACTGAAGCTTTCTTT	CAIRVQGGRTEAFF
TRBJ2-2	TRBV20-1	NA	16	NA	TGCAGTGCTAGAGATCGGGGGGCAGGGAACGCCGAGGAGCTGTTTTTT	CSARDRGAGNAEELFF
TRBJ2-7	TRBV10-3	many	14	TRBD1	TGTGCCATCAGTGGAAACAGGGGAGCCTACGAGCAGTACTTC	CAISGNRGAYEQYF
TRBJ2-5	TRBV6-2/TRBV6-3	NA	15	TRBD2	TGTGCCAGCGGCCCTAGCGGGAGGTTTCAAGAGACCCAGTACTTC	CASGPSGRFQETQYF
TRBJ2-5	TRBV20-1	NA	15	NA	TGCAGTGCTAGAAGACAGGACGGCCGACAAGAGACCCAGTACTTC	CSARRQDGRQETQYF
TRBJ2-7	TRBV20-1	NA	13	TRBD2	TGCAGTGCTCCCAGCGGGAATTCCTACGAGCAGTACTTC	CSAPSGNSYEQYF
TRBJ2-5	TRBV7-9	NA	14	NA	TGTGCCAGCAGCTTCGGGCAGGTAGAGGAGACCCAGTACTTC	CASSFGQVEETQYF
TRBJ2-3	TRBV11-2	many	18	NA	TGTGCCAGCAGACTGCTTAGCGAGTCTACCTTTAGCACAGATACGCAGTATTTT	CASRLLSESTFSTDTQYF
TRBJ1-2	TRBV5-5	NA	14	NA	TGTGCCAGCACCGTACAACAGGGAAACTATGGCTACACCTTC	CASTVQQGNYGYTF
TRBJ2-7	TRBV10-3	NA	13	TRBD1	TGTGCCATCAGTGTCCAGGGGGCCTACGAGCAGTACTTC	CAISVQGAYEQYF
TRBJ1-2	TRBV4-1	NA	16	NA	TGCGCCAGCAGCCAAGGGCGGACAGCTTCCGTCTATGGCTACACCTTC	CASSQGRTASVYGYTF
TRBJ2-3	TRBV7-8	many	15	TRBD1	TGTGCCAGCAGCTTGGGACAGGTACTCACAGATACGCAGTATTTT	CASSLGQVLTDTQYF
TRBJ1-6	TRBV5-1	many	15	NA	TGCGCCAGCAGCTTGGGGGACAATTATAATTCACCCCTCCACTTT	CASSLGDNYNSPLHF